This TCR beta chain was identified during a study of T cells in Graves' hyperthyroidism and ophthalmopathy. Turning to the study itself: At initial diagnosis, before any treatment had begun, peripheral blood was obtained.

This CDR3 spans 15 amino acids. The germline V and J ends were trimmed by 3 bases and 0 bases, with 6 bases remaining between them. Germline V gene data show CDR1 as LNHDA and CDR2 as SQIVND (reference sequence). The authors deemed Graves' hyperthyroidism stable absent ophthalmopathy progression within 18 months. Uncontrolled infection, other autoimmune disease, pregnancy and lactation each barred patients from inclusion. The diagnostic basis comprised clinical symptoms, serum thyroxine and TRAb, thyroid ultrasound and orbital computed tomography. TCR beta CDR3 regions were amplified from RNA. In the first-round RT-PCR of the TCR CDR3, the HTBI primer set was used. TCRdb processed the multiplex PCR reads anew with MiXCR; each CDR3 protein has one entry. The data hold some 350,000 distinct CDR3 sequences, with roughly 25% observed a single time.

Sequenced: blood. V gene TRBV19 combines with J gene TRBJ2-6, with D hard to call. This sequence originates from a man between 50 and 59 years old with Graves' hyperthyroidism. DNA for the CDR3: TGTGCCAGTAGTATGGTGGTCTCTGGGGCCAACGTCCTGACTTTC. Its protein product is CASSMVVSGANVLTF.